This T cell receptor (beta chain) was observed in a study of T cells in tuberculosis. On the study more broadly: Samples predate treatment or fall within its first 7 days.

Using immunoSEQ multiplex PCR, the repertoire was profiled, and TCRdb retains in-frame clones only, with some absent. The sample lists over 30,000 clones, more than 85% occurring once. Germline trimming cut 1 base from V and 2 bases from J; bases unmatched to any gene: 7. The CDR3 has 16 residues. Per the germline V gene, CDR1 is LNHNV and CDR2 is YYDKDF (reference sequence). Time point meaning: new active TB diagnosis, blood taken before or within 7 days of starting treatment. The source material was PBMCs, sampled at tuberculosis diagnosis. The sequence derives from an adult with tuberculosis. V is TRBV15 and J is TRBJ2-7; 8 bases align to TRBD2. This CDR3 is CATSRVTTSGTYEQYF. CDR3 DNA sequence: TGTGCCACCAGCAGAGTCACAACTAGCGGAACCTACGAGCAGTACTTC.